This T cell receptor beta chain was sequenced during a study of molecular identifiers for immune sequencing clone quantification. Germline V gene sequence: CDR1 SQVTM, CDR2 ANQGSEA. This CDR3 has 10 amino acids. Of note for this clonotype: This clone may be a read error of a much larger clone one base away.

TCRdb independently ran MiXCR on the PCR reads; one entry per CDR3 protein. This sample carries 490,000 or so distinct CDR3 sequences, roughly 26% of them seen once, and the ten largest clones take around 0.78%. The receptor was isolated from a human donor in good health. Some libraries in this study had Jurkat cell RNA spiked in. The chain has TRBV29-1 and TRBJ2-1; tentatively, D is TRBD1 or TRBD2 (5 bases each). Sample: naive CD8+ T cells from blood, with Jurkat cell RNA spiked in. As to subset: FACS-sorted CD8+CD4-CCR7+CD45RA+ naive T cells. The CDR3 reads CSVDIGEQLF. CDR3 nucleotides: TGCAGCGTTGATATAGGGGAGCAGCTCTTC.